This is a list of T cell receptor beta chains from one sample in a study of immune evolution from preneoplasia to lung adenocarcinoma. Sequencing was performed with immunoSEQ multiplex PCR; in TCRdb, only in-frame clones are kept and a portion is missing. The data show roughly 38,000 clones, 74% seen once. Sequencing input: FFPE invasive lung adenocarcinoma tissue. The source is a person in their sixties with lung adenocarcinoma. Each CDR3 is given with its conserved first and last residue. The D gene is left open where the match is weak. Expanded clones get a size class; other rows say once, few or many, or leave the size out.

clone_size j_call v_call d_call cdr3_length cdr3_aa cdr3_nt
. TRBJ2-3 TRBV9 . 13 CASSVGPEDTQYF TGTGCCAGCAGCGTCGGGCCCGAAGATACGCAGTATTTT
. TRBJ2-7 TRBV12-5 TRBD1 13 CASGGDRVYEQYF TGTGCTAGTGGTGGGGACAGGGTCTACGAGCAGTACTTC
. TRBJ2-1 TRBV28 . 16 CASSWSSLSVYNEQFF TGTGCCAGCAGTTGGTCTTCGTTGTCTGTGTACAATGAGCAGTTCTTC
. TRBJ2-2 TRBV19 . 14 CASSIGLTAGELFF TGTGCCAGTAGTATCGGTTTGACGGCCGGGGAGCTGTTTTTT
. TRBJ1-1 TRBV18 . 15 CASSPLTRGDTEAFF TGTGCCAGCTCACCACTTACGAGGGGAGACACTGAAGCTTTCTTT
once TRBJ1-1 TRBV5-1 . 14 CASSLYGTNTEAFF TGCGCCAGCAGCCTTTATGGCACGAACACTGAAGCTTTCTTT
. TRBJ2-3 TRBV7-7 . 14 CASSLTGRTDTQYF TGTGCCAGCAGCTTAACCGGACGCACAGATACGCAGTATTTT
. TRBJ2-1 TRBV7-6 . 15 CASSLEAGLFGEQFF TGTGCCAGCAGCTTAGAAGCTGGGCTATTTGGTGAGCAGTTCTTC
. TRBJ1-4 TRBV28 . 14 CASSSALFNEKLFF TGTGCCAGCAGTTCGGCCCTTTTTAATGAAAAACTGTTTTTT
once TRBJ2-5 TRBV5-1 . 14 CASSITRLGETQYF TGCGCCAGCAGCATCACTCGGTTGGGGGAGACCCAGTACTTC
. TRBJ2-1 TRBV15 TRBD2 16 CATSQGLAGGQNEQFF TGTGCCACCAGCCAGGGTCTAGCGGGAGGGCAAAATGAGCAGTTCTTC
. TRBJ1-4 TRBV29-1 TRBD1 13 CSVGGTGNEKLFF TGCAGCGTTGGGGGGACAGGCAATGAAAAACTGTTTTTT
few TRBJ1-5 TRBV6-1 . 15 CASSEPDSRHQPQHF TGTGCCAGCAGTGAACCAGACTCGCGACATCAGCCCCAGCATTTT
. TRBJ1-1 TRBV5-1 TRBD1 17 CASSSLRGQGRTTEAFF TGCGCCAGCAGCTCTTTACGTGGACAGGGCCGAACCACTGAAGCTTTCTTT
. TRBJ2-7 TRBV7-8 TRBD2 16 CASSLHGGRESYEQYF TGTGCCAGCAGCTTGCATGGTGGGAGGGAATCCTACGAGCAGTACTTC
. TRBJ1-1 TRBV2 . 13 CASSVNRGTEAFF TGTGCCAGCAGTGTAAACCGGGGCACTGAAGCTTTCTTT